The clone carrying this TCR beta chain was picked up one time. What it binds is not known. This sample includes further DNA sequences coding for the same CDR3. Naive CD8 cells lacked CD45RO, underwent positive selection for CCR7 and left out terminally differentiated effector memory CD45RA+ cells. For sorted subsets, 150 to 250 ng DNA per replicate equaled 30,000 or so T cell genomes. The protocol was immunoSEQ multiplex PCR, while the TCRdb copy is restricted to in-frame clones and leaves out a portion. The table lists roughly 2 million clones, over 85% of them singletons, with roughly 1% in the top ten. This record comes from a study of shared clonotypes between healthy human individuals. Study as a whole: Donors consisted of a couple of women and a few men between 18 and 49.

Per germline, CDR1 MNHNS and CDR2 SASEGT. V gave up 1 base and J gave up 5 bases, with 9 bases separating them. The CDR3 loop spans 14 amino acids. Overall study findings and caveats: Owing to a small donor count, the genetic and exposure-history diversity represented was limited.

The clonotype comes from a young man in good health. Input material: naive CD8+ T cells sorted from blood. The gene calls are TRBV6-1 and TRBJ1-5, with D perhaps matching TRBD1 (6 bases). Here the CDR3 reads CASSEGQGHQPQHF. DNA of the CDR3: TGTGCCAGCAGTGAAGGGCAGGGGCATCAGCCCCAGCATTTT.